These T cell receptor beta chains were read from a single sample in a study of T cell clonotyping in hematopoietic cell transplantation. Clones were sequenced by immunoSEQ multiplex PCR, and TCRdb holds only the in-frame ones, with some missing. The data hold 45,000 to 60,000 clones, with 85% to 90% observed a single time. The sequences come from peripheral blood mononuclear cells, collected before stem cell transplant. These receptors originate from a man aged 55 to 70 with biphenotypic leukemia. Some clones in this sample may be carry-over from other donors' samples. Both conserved end residues are part of each CDR3. A D gene is named only where the DNA matches it firmly. For some rows the clone size is stated as once, few or many, or as a class when expanded; others skip it.

size	V	D	J	CDR3	DNA
once	TRBV11-3	TRBD2	TRBJ2-1	CASSLRERECNEQFF	TGTGCCAGCAGCTTACGGGAGCGGGAGTGTAATGAGCAGTTCTTC
NA	TRBV19	TRBD2	TRBJ2-7	CASSMQRERSYEQYF	TGTGCCAGTAGTATGCAGCGGGAGCGGTCCTACGAGCAGTACTTC
NA	TRBV28	TRBD2	TRBJ2-3	CASSYAPQLSGRPQYF	TGTGCCAGCAGTTATGCCCCTCAGCTTAGCGGGAGGCCGCAGTATTTT
NA	TRBV9	NA	TRBJ1-2	CASSVGSNYGYTF	TGTGCCAGCAGCGTAGGTTCTAACTATGGCTACACCTTC
NA	TRBV7-9	NA	TRBJ2-2	CASSLRNTGELFF	TGTGCCAGCAGCTTACGAAACACCGGGGAGCTGTTTTTT
NA	TRBV28	NA	TRBJ1-4	CASSFGGGSLKLFF	TGTGCCAGCAGTTTCGGAGGGGGATCGCTAAAACTGTTTTTT
few	TRBV7-8	NA	TRBJ1-1	CASSLTASAEAFF	TGTGCCAGCAGCTTAACAGCAAGCGCTGAAGCTTTCTTT
NA	TRBV27	NA	TRBJ2-3	CASSPTTDTQYF	TGTGCCAGCAGTCCCACCACAGATACGCAGTATTTT
once	TRBV6-5	NA	TRBJ1-3	CASSQTAGNTIYF	TGTGCCAGCAGTCAAACAGCTGGAAACACCATATATTTT
NA	TRBV7-3	NA	TRBJ1-1	CASSPGGHNTEAFF	TGTGCCAGCAGTCCGGGGGGACACAACACTGAAGCTTTCTTT
NA	TRBV28	NA	TRBJ2-1	CASVGLNEQFF	TGTGCCAGCGTAGGTCTTAATGAGCAGTTCTTC
NA	TRBV28	TRBD1	TRBJ1-5	CASRPHLDRPELGGNQPQHF	TGTGCCAGCAGGCCCCACTTGGACAGGCCCGAATTAGGGGGCAATCAGCCCCAGCATTTT
NA	TRBV30	NA	TRBJ2-1	CAWSAARLRTRQFF	TGTGCCTGGAGTGCTGCGAGGTTACGGACGAGGCAGTTCTTC
NA	TRBV28	NA	TRBJ2-5	CASSTRGQETQYF	TGTGCCAGCAGTACACGAGGTCAAGAGACCCAGTACTTC
few	TRBV11-2	NA	TRBJ2-2	CASSLDLTITGELFF	TGTGCCAGCAGCTTAGATCTAACGATCACCGGGGAGCTGTTTTTT
NA	TRBV6-5	TRBD1	TRBJ2-7	CASSWTGGYEQYF	TGTGCCAGCAGTTGGACAGGGGGCTACGAGCAGTACTTC
NA	TRBV7-2	NA	TRBJ1-4	CASSLALQHEKLFF	TGTGCCAGCAGCTTAGCGCTCCAACACGAAAAACTGTTTTTT
NA	TRBV27	NA	TRBJ1-4	CASSSLRRGFNEKLFF	TGTGCCAGCAGTTCCCTCCGGAGGGGCTTTAATGAAAAACTGTTTTTT
NA	TRBV5-7	NA	TRBJ1-5	CASSHPPRTYSNQPQHF	TGTGCCAGCAGCCATCCCCCCAGGACATATAGCAATCAGCCCCAGCATTTT
NA	TRBV6-5	NA	TRBJ1-2	CASSYSGGLYGYTF	TGTGCCAGCAGTTACTCGGGAGGTTTGTATGGCTACACCTTC
NA	TRBV28	TRBD2	TRBJ2-7	CAWKRAGGPYEQYF	TGTGCCTGGAAACGGGCGGGAGGTCCCTACGAGCAGTACTTC
NA	TRBV6-1	NA	TRBJ2-7	CASSEWTGPEQYF	TGTGCCAGCAGTGAATGGACCGGTCCAGAGCAGTACTTC